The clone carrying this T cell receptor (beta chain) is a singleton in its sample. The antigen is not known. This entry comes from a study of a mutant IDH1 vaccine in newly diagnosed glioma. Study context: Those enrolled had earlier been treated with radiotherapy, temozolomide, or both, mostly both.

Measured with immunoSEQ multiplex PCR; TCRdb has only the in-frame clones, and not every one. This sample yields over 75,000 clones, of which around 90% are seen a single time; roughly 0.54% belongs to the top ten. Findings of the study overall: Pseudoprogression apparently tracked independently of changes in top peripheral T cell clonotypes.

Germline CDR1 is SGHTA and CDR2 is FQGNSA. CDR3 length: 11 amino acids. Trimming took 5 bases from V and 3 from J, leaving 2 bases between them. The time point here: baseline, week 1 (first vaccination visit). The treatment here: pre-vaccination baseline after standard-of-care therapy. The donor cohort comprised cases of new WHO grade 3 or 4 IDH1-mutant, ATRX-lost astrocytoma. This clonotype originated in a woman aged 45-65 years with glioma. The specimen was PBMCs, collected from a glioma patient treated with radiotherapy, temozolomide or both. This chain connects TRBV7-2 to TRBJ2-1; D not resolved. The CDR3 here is CASSGYNEQFF. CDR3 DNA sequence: TGTGCCAGCAGCGGCTACAATGAGCAGTTCTTC.